Each of the 13 T cell receptor beta chains below was sequenced from the same sample in a study of sequential checkpoint blockade in melanoma. This sample's treatment: randomized to nivolumab then ipilimumab (arm A) or the reverse (arm B). TCRdb keeps only in-frame clones here, not all; method: immunoSEQ multiplex PCR. The sample includes roughly 23,000 clones, 55% to 70% of them seen just once. The input for sequencing was CD8+ T cells sorted from blood (inferred from file names), taken from a patient given nivolumab and ipilimumab in sequence. The receptors derive from a human donor with melanoma.

The rearrangement links TRBV6-1 to TRBJ1-6, with TRBD1 matching 7 bases. Losses at the gene ends were 5 bases for V and 9 bases for J; bases not matched to a gene: 7. Germline V lookup: CDR1 MNHNS, CDR2 SASEGT. This CDR3 comprises 14 residues. The CDR3 coding sequence is TGTGCCAGCAGTCCAACAGGGGACGTTTCACCCCTCCACTTT. It specifies CASSPTGDVSPLHF.

The V gene is TRBV9, the J gene TRBJ2-2; no clear D. Trimming removed 3 bases at V and 7 bases at J, with 7 bases between. Germline values: CDR1 SGDLS, CDR2 YYNGEE. The CDR3 is 12 amino acids. CDR3 sequence (DNA): TGTGCCAGCAGCGCGTTCCTCGGGGAGCTGTTTTTT. Translation: CASSAFLGELFF. The complete variable domain, with remaining parts taken from reference TRBV9 and TRBJ2-2, reads DSGVTQTPKHLITATGQRVTLRCSPRSGDLSVYWYQQSLDQGLQFLIQYYNGEERAKGNILERFSAQQFPDLHSELNLSSLELGDSALYFCASSAFLGELFFGEGSRLTVL.

The chain uses TRBV7-9 and TRBJ1-1; 9 bases align to TRBD1. The trim removed 4 bases at V and 5 bases at J, leaving 5 bases unmatched. The CDR3 totals 14 residues. The germline CDR1 and CDR2 sequences are SEHNR and FQNEAQ (reference sequence). This CDR3 is CASSSFGTGTEAFF. The CDR3 coding sequence is TGTGCCAGCAGCTCGTTCGGGACAGGGACTGAAGCTTTCTTT.

This clone was recorded a few times. The chain links TRBV27 to TRBJ2-3, with D perhaps matching TRBD1 (5 bases). This CDR3 has 14 residues. Between the trimmed V and J ends, which lost 3 bases and 3 bases, there was a span of 10 bases. The V gene's germline CDR1 is MNHEY and CDR2 SMNVEV (reference sequence). The CDR3 coding sequence is TGTGCCAGCAGTTTCGGATCAGGGACAGATACGCAGTATTTT. It specifies CASSFGSGTDTQYF.

This clone has a single count. The chain recombines TRBV27 with TRBJ1-1, with a possible D match to TRBD1 (5 bases). Germline V gene sequence: CDR1 MNHEY, CDR2 SMNVEV (reference sequence). The CDR3 consists of 14 residues. V lost 1 base and J lost 5, with 11 bases in between. CDR3 bases: TGTGCCAGCAGTTTATTCGGCGGGGGAACTGAAGCTTTCTTT. It specifies CASSLFGGGTEAFF.

V usage is TRBV5-8 and J usage is TRBJ2-3; perhaps TRBD2 as D (6 bases). CDR1 is SGHTS, CDR2 YDEGEE, per germline. Trimming stripped 10 bases from V and 0 bases from J, with 24 bases between. The length of the CDR3 is 17 residues. CDR3 protein: CAAVGEVRILSTDTQYF. The CDR3 DNA is TGTGCCGCCGTTGGGGAGGTGAGGATATTGAGCACAGATACGCAGTATTTT.

This clone was seen a few times. The genes are TRBV6-5 and TRBJ1-2; D is possibly TRBD1 (5 bases). Germline V lookup: CDR1 MNHEY, CDR2 SVGAGI. Trimming took off 6 bases at V and 0 bases at J, with 5 bases between the two ends. The CDR3 totals 12 residues. As DNA, the CDR3 is TGTGCCAGCAGGGGGCCTAACTATGGCTACACCTTC. This codes for CASRGPNYGYTF.

This clone turned up a few times. This chain joins TRBV7-7 and TRBJ2-5, with D tentatively TRBD2 (5 bases). Germline V CDR1 and CDR2: SSHAT, FNYEAQ (reference sequence). The CDR3 has 14 amino acids. V was pared by 2 bases and J by 5 bases, with 12 bases between. CDR3 nucleotide sequence: TGTGCCAGCAGCTTATTCCGGGGAGACGAGACCCAGTACTTC. It is translated as CASSLFRGDETQYF.

This chain joins TRBV7-9 and TRBJ1-5; no clear D gene. This CDR3 has 13 amino acids. Trimming removed 6 bases from V and 0 bases from J, with 6 bases in between. CDR1 is SEHNR, CDR2 FQNEAQ, per germline (reference sequence). DNA of the CDR3: TGTGCCAGCAGTCCTTATAGCAATCAGCCCCAGCATTTT. This sequence encodes CASSPYSNQPQHF. Looking up the rest from reference TRBV7-9 and TRBJ1-5 gives the full variable domain: DTGVSQNPRHKITKRGQNVTFRCDPISEHNRLYWYRQTLGQGPEFLTYFQNEAQLEKSRLLSDRFSAERPKGSFSTLEIQRTEQGDSAMYLCASSPYSNQPQHFGDGTRLSIL.

The J gene is TRBJ2-1, the V gene TRBV6-5, with a possible D match to TRBD2 (5 bases). Trimming removed 2 bases from V and 9 bases from J, with 11 bases in between. The CDR3 runs to 13 residues. Looked up from germline, CDR1 is MNHEY and CDR2 is SVGAGI. The CDR3 spells CASSYREGSEQFF. The DNA for the CDR3 is TGTGCCAGCAGTTACCGGGAAGGGAGTGAGCAGTTCTTC.

The V call is TRBV27, the J call TRBJ1-5; D not certain. The germline gives CDR1 MNHEY, CDR2 SMNVEV (reference sequence). Between the trimmed V and J ends, which lost 1 base and 0 bases, there was a span of 7 bases. The CDR3 extends over 15 amino acids. Written as DNA, the CDR3 is TGTGCCAGCAGTTTATTCCCAGATAGCAATCAGCCCCAGCATTTT. This codes for CASSLFPDSNQPQHF.

Written as DNA, the CDR3 is TGTGCCAGCAGCTTATCTCAACGGGGGGGGGCAGATACGCAGTATTTT. Its protein product is CASSLSQRGGADTQYF. The rearrangement uses TRBV7-9 and TRBJ2-3; TRBD2 agrees at 8 bases. The ends lost 2 bases at V and 4 bases at J; junction bases unmatched: 8. The CDR3 is made up of 16 amino acids. Germline assignment: CDR1 SEHNR and CDR2 FQNEAQ (reference sequence).

This clone occurred a few times. CDR3 sequence reads: CASTQGLSYNEQFF. CDR3 DNA: TGTGCCAGCACCCAGGGTCTGTCCTACAATGAGCAGTTCTTC. The chain carries TRBV27 and TRBJ2-1, with D maybe TRBD1 (5 bases). The germline CDR1 and CDR2 sequences are MNHEY and SMNVEV (reference sequence). The ends were cut back, 7 bases at V and 1 base at J, with 11 bases in the middle. The CDR3 length is 14 residues.